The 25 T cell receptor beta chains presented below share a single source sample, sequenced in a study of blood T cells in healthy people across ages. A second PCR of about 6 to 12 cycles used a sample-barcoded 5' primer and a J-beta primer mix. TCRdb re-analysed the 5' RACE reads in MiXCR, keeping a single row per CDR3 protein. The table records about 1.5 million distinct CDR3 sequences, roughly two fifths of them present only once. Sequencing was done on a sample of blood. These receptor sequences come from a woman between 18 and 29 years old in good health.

The CDR3 nucleotides read TGTGCCAGCAGCCCTGGGAGCGGGAGGGCGTTGGGAAACATTCAGTACTTC. Its translation is CASSPGSGRALGNIQYF. This sequence joins TRBV7-2 and TRBJ2-5; 10 bases map to TRBD2. The better agreement between TRBJ2-4 and the DNA end casts doubt on the J call. In germline, CDR1 is SGHTA, CDR2 FQGNSA. The CDR3 is 17 residues long.

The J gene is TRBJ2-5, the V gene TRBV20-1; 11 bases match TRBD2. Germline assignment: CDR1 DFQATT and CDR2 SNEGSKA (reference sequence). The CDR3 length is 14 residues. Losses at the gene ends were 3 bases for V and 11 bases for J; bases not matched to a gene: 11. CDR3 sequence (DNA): TGCAGTGCTAGCCTAAGACTAGCGGGGAATGAGCAGTACTTC. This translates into CSASLRLAGNEQYF.

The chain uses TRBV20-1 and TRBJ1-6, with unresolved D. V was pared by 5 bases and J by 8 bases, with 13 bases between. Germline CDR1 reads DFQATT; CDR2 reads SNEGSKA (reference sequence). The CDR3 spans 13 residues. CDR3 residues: CSARGGQDSPLHF. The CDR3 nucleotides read TGCAGTGCTCGCGGAGGTCAGGATTCACCCCTCCACTTT.

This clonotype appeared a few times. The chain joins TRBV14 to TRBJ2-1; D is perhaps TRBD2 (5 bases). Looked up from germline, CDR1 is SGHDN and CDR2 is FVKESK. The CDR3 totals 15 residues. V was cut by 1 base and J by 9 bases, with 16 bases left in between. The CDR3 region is CASSQVRGDRSEQFF. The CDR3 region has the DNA TGTGCCAGCAGCCAAGTCCGGGGTGATCGGAGTGAGCAGTTCTTC.

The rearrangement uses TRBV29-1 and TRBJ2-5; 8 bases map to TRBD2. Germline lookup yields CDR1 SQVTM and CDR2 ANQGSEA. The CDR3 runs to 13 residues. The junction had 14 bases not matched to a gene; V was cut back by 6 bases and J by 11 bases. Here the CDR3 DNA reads TGCAGCGTAGCAGCGGGAGACCGGAATGAGCAGTACTTC. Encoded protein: CSVAAGDRNEQYF.

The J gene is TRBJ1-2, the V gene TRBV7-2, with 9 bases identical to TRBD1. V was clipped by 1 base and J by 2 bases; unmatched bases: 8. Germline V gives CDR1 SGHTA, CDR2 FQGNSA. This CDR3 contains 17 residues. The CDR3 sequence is CASSLGSTGGGNYGYTF. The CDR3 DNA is TGTGCCAGCAGCTTAGGGAGCACAGGGGGCGGAAACTATGGCTACACCTTC.

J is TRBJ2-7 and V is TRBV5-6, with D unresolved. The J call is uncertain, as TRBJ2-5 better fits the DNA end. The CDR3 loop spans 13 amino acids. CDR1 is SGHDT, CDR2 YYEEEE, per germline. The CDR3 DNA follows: TGTGCCAGCAGCGAGGTGCGTAAAGAGACCCAGTACTTC. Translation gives CASSEVRKETQYF.

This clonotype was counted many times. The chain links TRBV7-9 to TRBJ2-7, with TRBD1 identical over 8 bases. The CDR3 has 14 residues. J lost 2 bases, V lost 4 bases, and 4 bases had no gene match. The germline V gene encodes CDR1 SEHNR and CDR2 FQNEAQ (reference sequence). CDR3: CASSSWTGTYEQYF. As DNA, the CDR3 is TGTGCCAGCAGCTCTTGGACAGGGACCTACGAGCAGTACTTC. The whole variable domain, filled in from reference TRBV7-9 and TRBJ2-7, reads DTGVSQNPRHKITKRGQNVTFRCDPISEHNRLYWYRQTLGQGPEFLTYFQNEAQLEKSRLLSDRFSAERPKGSFSTLEIQRTEQGDSAMYLCASSSWTGTYEQYFGPGTRLTVT.

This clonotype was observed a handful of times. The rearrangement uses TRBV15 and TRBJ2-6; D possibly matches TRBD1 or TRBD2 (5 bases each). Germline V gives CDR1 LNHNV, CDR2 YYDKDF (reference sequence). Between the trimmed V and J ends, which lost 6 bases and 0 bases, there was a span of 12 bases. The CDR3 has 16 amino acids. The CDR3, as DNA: TGTGCCACCAGTAGGGACCGGATCTCTGGGGCCAACGTCCTGACTTTC. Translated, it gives CATSRDRISGANVLTF.

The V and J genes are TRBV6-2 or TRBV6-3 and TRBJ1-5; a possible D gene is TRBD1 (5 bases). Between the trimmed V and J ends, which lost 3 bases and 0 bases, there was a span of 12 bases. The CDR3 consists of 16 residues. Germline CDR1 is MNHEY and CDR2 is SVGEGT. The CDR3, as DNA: TGTGCCAGCAGTTATGGAGACAGCGTTAGCAATCAGCCCCAGCATTTT. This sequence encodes CASSYGDSVSNQPQHF.

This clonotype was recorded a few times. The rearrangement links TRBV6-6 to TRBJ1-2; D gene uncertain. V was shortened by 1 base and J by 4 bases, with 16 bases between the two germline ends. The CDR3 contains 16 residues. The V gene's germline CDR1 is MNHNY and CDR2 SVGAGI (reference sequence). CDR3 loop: CASSYYIQKTAYGYTF. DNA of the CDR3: TGTGCCAGCAGTTACTATATACAGAAAACCGCCTATGGCTACACCTTC.

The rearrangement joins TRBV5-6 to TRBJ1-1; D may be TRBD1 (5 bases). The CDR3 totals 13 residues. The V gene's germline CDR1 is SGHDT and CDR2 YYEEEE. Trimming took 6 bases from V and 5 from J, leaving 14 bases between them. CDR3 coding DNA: TGTGCCAGCACGGAGAGGGGTTGGACTGAAGCTTTCTTT. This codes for CASTERGWTEAFF.

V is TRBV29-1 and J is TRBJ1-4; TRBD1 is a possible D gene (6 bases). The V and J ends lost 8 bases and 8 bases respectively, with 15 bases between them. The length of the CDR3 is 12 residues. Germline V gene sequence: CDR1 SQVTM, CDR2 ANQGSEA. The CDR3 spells CSTTGLGEKLFF. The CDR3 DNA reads TGCAGCACCACAGGGCTCGGCGAAAAACTGTTTTTT.

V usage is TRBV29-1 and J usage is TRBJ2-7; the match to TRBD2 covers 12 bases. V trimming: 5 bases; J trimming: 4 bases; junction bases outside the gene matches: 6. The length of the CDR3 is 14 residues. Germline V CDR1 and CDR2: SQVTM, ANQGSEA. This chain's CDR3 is CSVSTSGRLYEQYF. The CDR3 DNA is TGCAGCGTTTCTACTAGCGGGAGGTTGTACGAGCAGTACTTC.

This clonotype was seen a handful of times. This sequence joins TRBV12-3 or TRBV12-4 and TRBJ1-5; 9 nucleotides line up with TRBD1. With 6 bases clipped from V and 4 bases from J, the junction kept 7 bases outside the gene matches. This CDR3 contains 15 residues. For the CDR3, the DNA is TGTGCCAGCAGATTTACAGGGGGCCCGAATCAGCCCCAGCATTTT. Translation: CASRFTGGPNQPQHF.

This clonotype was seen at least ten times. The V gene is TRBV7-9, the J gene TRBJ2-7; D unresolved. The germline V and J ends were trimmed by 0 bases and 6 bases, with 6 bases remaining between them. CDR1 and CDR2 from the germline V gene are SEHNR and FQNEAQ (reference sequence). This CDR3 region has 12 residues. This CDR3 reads CASSLALAEQYF. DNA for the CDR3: TGTGCCAGCAGCTTAGCTTTAGCCGAGCAGTACTTC. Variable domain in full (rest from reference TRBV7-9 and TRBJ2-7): DTGVSQNPRHKITKRGQNVTFRCDPISEHNRLYWYRQTLGQGPEFLTYFQNEAQLEKSRLLSDRFSAERPKGSFSTLEIQRTEQGDSAMYLCASSLALAEQYFGPGTRLTVT.

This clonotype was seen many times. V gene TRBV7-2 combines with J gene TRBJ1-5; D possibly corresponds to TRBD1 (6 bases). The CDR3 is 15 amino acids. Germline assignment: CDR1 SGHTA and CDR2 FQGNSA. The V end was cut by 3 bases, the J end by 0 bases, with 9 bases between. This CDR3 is CASSLDRLSNQPQHF. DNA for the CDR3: TGTGCCAGCAGCTTGGACAGACTTAGCAATCAGCCCCAGCATTTT.

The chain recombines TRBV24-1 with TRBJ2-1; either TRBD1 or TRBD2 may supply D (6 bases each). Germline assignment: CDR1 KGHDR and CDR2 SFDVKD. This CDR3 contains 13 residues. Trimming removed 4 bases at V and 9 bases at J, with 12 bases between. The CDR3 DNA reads TGTGCCACCAGTGAGGGGTGGGGGGCTGAGCAGTTCTTC. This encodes CATSEGWGAEQFF.

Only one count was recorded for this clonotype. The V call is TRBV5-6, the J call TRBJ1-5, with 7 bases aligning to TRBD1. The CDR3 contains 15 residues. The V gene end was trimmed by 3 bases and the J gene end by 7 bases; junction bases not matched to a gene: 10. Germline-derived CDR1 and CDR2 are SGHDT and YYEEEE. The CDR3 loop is CASSSTGRGEQPQHF. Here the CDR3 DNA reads TGTGCCAGCAGCTCGACCGGCAGGGGGGAACAGCCCCAGCATTTT. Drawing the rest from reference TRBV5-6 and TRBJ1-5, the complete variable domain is DAGVTQSPTHLIKTRGQQVTLRCSPKSGHDTVSWYQQALGQGPQFIFQYYEEEERQRGNFPDRFSGHQFPNYSSELNVNALLLGDSALYLCASSSTGRGEQPQHFGDGTRLSIL.

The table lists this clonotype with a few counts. As DNA, the CDR3 is TGCGCCAGCAGCCAAGAGTTCCGGCCAACTAACTATGGCTACACCTTC. Translating gives CASSQEFRPTNYGYTF. The J gene is TRBJ1-2, the V gene TRBV4-1; no clear D gene. V lost 0 bases, J lost 0 bases, and 11 bases lay in between. There are 16 residues in the CDR3. The V gene's germline CDR1 is MGHRA and CDR2 YSYEKL.

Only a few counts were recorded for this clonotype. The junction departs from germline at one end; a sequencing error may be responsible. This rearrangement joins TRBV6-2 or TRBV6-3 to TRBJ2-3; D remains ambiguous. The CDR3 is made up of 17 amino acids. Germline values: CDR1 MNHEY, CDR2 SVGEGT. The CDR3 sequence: CASSYLLTGPRTDTQYF. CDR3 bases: TGTGCCAGTAGTTACCTCCTAACCGGGCCCCGCACAGATACGCAGTATTTT.

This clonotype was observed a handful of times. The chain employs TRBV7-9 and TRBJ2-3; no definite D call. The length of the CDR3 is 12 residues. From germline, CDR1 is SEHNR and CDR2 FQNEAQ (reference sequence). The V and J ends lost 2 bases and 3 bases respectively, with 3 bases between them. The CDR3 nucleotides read TGTGCCAGCAGCTTACAGACAGATACGCAGTATTTT. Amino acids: CASSLQTDTQYF.

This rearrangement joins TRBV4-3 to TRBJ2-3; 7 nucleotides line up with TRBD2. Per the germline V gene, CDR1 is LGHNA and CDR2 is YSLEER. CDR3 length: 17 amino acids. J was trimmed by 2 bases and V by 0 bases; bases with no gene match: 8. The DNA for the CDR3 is TGCGCCAGCAGCCAAGATCAGGGCGGGGGAAACACAGATACGCAGTATTTT. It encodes CASSQDQGGGNTDTQYF.

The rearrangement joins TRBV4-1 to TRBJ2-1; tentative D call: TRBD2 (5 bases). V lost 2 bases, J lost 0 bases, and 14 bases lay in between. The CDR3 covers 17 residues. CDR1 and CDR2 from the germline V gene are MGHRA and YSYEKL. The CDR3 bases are TGCGCCAGCAGCCAAAGTGGCGGGTTGAGCTCCTACAATGAGCAGTTCTTC. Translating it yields CASSQSGGLSSYNEQFF.

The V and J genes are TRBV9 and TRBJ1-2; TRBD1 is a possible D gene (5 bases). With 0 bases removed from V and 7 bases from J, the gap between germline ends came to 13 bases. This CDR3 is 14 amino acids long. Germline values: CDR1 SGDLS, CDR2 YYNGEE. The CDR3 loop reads CASSVGGQGRGYTF. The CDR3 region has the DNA TGTGCCAGCAGCGTAGGAGGGCAGGGACGTGGCTACACCTTC.